This T cell receptor (beta chain) was identified during a study of T cells in tuberculosis. Across the study: This South African cohort compared adolescents with or without latent tuberculosis against adults with active tuberculosis. Blood was taken before or within 7 days of anti-tuberculosis therapy.

Time point noted: new active TB diagnosis, blood taken before or within 7 days of starting treatment. The CDR3 length is 15 residues. The germline V gene has CDR1 LGHNA and CDR2 YSLEER. Trimming stripped 0 bases from V and 11 bases from J, with 19 bases between. The table came from immunoSEQ multiplex PCR; TCRdb's copy has only in-frame clones and leaves some out. The table has about 34,000 clones, around 93% seen once. The study, taken as a whole, reports: Samples were chosen by availability of cryopreserved specimens. Active tuberculosis alpha repertoires lay closer to GMM-specific TCRs than controls'.

A remark on this clone: The target antigen is unknown.

V gene TRBV4-3 combines with J gene TRBJ1-1; D unclear. The TCR sequence derives from an adult with tuberculosis. The source was PBMCs, collected at tuberculosis diagnosis. CDR3: CASSQDRAPIGLAFF. The CDR3 bases are TGCGCCAGCAGCCAAGATAGGGCCCCCATTGGACTCGCTTTCTTT.